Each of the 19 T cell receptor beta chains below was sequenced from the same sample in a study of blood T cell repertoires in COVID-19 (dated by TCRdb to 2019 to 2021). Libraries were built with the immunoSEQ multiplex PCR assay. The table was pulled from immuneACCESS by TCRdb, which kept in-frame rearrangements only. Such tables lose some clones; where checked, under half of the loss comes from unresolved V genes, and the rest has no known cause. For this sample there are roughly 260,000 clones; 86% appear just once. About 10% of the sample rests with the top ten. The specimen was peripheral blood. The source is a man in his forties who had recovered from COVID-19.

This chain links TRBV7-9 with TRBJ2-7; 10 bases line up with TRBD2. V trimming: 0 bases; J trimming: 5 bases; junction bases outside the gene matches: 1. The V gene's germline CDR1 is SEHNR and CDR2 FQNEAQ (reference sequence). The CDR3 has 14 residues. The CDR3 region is CASSLASGRNEQYF. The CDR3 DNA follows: TGTGCCAGCAGCTTAGCTAGCGGGAGGAACGAGCAGTACTTC.

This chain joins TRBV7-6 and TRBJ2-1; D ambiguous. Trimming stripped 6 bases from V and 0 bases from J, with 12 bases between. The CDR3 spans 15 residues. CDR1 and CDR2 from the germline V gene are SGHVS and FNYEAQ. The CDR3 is CASSRTPVSYNEQFF. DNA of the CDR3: TGTGCCAGCAGTCGTACCCCGGTCTCCTACAATGAGCAGTTCTTC.

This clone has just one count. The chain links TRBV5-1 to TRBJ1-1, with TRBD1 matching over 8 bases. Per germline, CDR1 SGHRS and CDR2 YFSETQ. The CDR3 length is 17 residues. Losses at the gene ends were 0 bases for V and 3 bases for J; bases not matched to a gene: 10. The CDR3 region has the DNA TGCGCCAGCAGCTTGGTACCCAGGGGGCCCTTGGACACTGAAGCTTTCTTT. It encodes CASSLVPRGPLDTEAFF.

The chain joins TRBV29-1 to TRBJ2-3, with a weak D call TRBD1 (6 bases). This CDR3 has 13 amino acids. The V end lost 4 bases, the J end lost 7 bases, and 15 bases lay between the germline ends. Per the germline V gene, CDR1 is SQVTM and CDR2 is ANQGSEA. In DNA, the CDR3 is TGCAGCGTTGCAGGGAGACAGGTGCATACGCAGTATTTT. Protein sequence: CSVAGRQVHTQYF.

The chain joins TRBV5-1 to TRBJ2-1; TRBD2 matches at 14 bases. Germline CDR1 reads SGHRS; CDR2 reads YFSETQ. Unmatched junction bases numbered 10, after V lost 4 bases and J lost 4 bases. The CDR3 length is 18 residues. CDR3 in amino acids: CASSLRGLAGGVYNEQFF. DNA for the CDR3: TGCGCCAGCAGCCTACGCGGACTAGCGGGGGGTGTGTACAATGAGCAGTTCTTC.

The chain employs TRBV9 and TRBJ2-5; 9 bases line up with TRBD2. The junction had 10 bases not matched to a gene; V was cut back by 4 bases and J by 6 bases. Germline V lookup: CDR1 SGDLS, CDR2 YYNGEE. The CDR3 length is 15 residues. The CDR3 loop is CASSNGGGAAQTQYF. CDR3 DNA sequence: TGTGCCAGCAGCAATGGCGGGGGGGCCGCACAGACCCAGTACTTC.

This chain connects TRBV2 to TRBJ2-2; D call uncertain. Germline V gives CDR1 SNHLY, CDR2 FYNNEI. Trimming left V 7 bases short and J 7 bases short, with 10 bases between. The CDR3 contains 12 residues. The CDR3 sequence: CASTPMSGELFF. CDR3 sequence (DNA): TGTGCCAGCACCCCCATGAGCGGGGAGCTGTTTTTT.

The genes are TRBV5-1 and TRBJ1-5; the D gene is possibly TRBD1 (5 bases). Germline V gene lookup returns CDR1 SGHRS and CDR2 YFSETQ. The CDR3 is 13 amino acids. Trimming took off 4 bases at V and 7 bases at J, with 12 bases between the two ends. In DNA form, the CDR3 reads TGCGCCAGCAGCCACGGGAGGGACCAGCCCCAGCATTTT. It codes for CASSHGRDQPQHF.

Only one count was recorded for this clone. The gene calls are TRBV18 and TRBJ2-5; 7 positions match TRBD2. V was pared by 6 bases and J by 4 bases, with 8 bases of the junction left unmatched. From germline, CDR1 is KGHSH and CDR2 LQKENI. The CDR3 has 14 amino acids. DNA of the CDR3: TGTGCCAGCTCTGCAGAAACGGGAGGAGAGACCCAGTACTTC. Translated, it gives CASSAETGGETQYF.

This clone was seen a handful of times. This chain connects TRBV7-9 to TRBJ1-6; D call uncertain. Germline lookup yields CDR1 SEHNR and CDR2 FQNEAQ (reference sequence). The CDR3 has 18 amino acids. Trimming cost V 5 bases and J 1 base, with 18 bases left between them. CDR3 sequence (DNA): TGTGCCAGCAGCCCTGGGGAGGTGGGGTGGTCCTATAATTCACCCCTCCACTTT. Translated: CASSPGEVGWSYNSPLHF.

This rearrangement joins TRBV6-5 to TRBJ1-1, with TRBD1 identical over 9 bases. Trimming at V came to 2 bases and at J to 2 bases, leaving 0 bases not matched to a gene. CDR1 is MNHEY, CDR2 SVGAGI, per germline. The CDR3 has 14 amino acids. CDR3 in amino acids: CASSYTGGNTEAFF. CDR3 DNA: TGTGCCAGCAGTTACACAGGGGGCAACACTGAAGCTTTCTTT.

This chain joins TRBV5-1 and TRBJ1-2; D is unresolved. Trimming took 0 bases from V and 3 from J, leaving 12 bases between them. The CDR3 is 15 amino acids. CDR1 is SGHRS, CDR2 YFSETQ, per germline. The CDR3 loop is CASSLESVSHYGYTF. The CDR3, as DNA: TGCGCCAGCAGCTTGGAGAGCGTCAGCCACTATGGCTACACCTTC.

The DNA for the CDR3 is TGTGCCAGCAGTGATGGGACACTTTTTGGCTACACCTTC. It specifies CASSDGTLFGYTF. The chain employs TRBV6-1 and TRBJ1-2; D perhaps matches TRBD1 (6 bases). V gave up 3 bases and J gave up 7 bases, with 12 bases separating them. The germline gives CDR1 MNHNS, CDR2 SASEGT. CDR3 size: 13 residues.

As DNA, the CDR3 is TGTGCCAGCAGTTTAGGGGCCTCCCTACAAGGTCAGCCCCAGCATTTT. Protein: CASSLGASLQGQPQHF. The chain joins TRBV27 to TRBJ1-5; TRBD1 is a possible D gene (5 bases). The V gene lost 2 bases and the J gene lost 6 bases, with 17 bases spanning the gap. From germline, CDR1 is MNHEY and CDR2 SMNVEV (reference sequence). The CDR3 spans 16 residues.

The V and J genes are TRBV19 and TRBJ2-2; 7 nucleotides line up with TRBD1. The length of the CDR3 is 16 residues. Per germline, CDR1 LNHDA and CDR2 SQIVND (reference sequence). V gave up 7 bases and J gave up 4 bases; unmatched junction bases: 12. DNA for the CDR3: TGTGCCAGTACCGCAGACAGGGCAACTAGCACCGGGGAGCTGTTTTTT. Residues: CASTADRATSTGELFF. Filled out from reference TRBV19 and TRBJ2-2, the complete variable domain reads DGGITQSPKYLFRKEGQNVTLSCEQNLNHDAMYWYRQDPGQGLRLIYYSQIVNDFQKGDIAEGYSVSREKKESFPLTVTSAQKNPTAFYLCASTADRATSTGELFFGEGSRLTVL.

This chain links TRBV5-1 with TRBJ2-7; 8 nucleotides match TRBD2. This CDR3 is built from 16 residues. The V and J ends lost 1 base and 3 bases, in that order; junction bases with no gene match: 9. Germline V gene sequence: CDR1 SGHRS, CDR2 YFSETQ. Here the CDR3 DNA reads TGCGCCAGCAGCTTGTTTGTCGGGAGGGCTCACTACGAGCAGTACTTC. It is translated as CASSLFVGRAHYEQYF. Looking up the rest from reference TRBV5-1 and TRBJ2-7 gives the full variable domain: KAGVTQTPRYLIKTRGQQVTLSCSPISGHRSVSWYQQTPGQGLQFLFEYFSETQRNKGNFPGRFSGRQFSNSRSEMNVSTLELGDSALYLCASSLFVGRAHYEQYFGPGTRLTVT.

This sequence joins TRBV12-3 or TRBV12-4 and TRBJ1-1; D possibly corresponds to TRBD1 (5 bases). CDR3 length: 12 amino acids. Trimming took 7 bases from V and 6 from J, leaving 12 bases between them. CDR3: CASTGPTAEAFF. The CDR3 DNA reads TGTGCCAGCACGGGCCCGACAGCTGAAGCTTTCTTT.

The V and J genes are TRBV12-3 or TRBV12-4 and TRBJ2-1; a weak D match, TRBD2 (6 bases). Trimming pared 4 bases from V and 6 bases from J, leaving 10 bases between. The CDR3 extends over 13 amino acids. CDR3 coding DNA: TGTGCCAGCAGTTGGACTAAACGCAATGAGCAGTTCTTC. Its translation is CASSWTKRNEQFF.

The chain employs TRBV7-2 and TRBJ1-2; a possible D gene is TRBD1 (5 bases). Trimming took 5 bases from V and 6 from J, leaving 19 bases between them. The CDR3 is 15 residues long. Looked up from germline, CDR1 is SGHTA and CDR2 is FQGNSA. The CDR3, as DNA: TGTGCCAGCAGCCAGGGTCACGGACAATTCAATGGCTACACCTTC. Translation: CASSQGHGQFNGYTF.